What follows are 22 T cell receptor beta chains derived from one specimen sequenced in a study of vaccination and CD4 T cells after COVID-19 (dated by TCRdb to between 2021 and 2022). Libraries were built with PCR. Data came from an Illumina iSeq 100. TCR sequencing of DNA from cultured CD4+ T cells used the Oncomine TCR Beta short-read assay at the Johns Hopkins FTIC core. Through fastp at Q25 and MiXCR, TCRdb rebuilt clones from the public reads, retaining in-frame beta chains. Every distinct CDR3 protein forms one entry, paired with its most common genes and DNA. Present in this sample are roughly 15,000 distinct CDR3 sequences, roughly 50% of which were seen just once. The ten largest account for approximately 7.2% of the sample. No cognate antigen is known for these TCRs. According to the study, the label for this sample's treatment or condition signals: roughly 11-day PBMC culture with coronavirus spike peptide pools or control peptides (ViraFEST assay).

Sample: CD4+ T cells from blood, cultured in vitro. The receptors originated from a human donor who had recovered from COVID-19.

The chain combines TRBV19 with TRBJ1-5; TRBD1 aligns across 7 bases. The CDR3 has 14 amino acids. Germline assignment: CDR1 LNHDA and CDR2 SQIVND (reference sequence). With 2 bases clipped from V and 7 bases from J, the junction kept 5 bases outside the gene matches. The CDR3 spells CASSIRTGGQPQHF. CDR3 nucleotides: TGTGCCAGTAGTATAAGGACAGGTGGGCAGCCCCAGCATTTT.

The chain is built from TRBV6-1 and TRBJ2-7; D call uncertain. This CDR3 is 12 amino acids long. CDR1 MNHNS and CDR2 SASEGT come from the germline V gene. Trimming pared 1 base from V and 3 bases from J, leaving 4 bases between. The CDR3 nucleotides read TGTGCCAGCAGTGAAGTCCACTACGAGCAGTACTTC. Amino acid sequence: CASSEVHYEQYF.

CDR3 in DNA: TGTGCCAGCAGCTTATGGCCCCTTGTCGCCAAAGCTTTCTTT. This gives the protein CASSLWPLVAKAFF. The chain links TRBV11-3 to TRBJ1-1; D not certain. Trimming cost V 2 bases and J 9 bases, with 16 bases left between them. The CDR3 length is 14 residues. Germline CDR1 and CDR2: SGHNT and YENEEA.

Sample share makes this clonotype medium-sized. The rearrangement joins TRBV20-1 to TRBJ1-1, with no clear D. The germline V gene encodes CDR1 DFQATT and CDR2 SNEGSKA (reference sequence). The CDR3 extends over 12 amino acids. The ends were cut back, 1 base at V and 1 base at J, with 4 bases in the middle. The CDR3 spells CSARVQNTEAFF. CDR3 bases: TGCAGTGCTAGAGTTCAGAACACTGAAGCTTTCTTT.

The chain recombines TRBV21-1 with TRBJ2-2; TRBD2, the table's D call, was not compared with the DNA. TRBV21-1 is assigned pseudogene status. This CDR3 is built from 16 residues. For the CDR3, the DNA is TGTGCCAGCAGCAAAAGGCGGGAGGGCCACACCGGGGAGCTGTTTTTT. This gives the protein CASSKRREGHTGELFF.

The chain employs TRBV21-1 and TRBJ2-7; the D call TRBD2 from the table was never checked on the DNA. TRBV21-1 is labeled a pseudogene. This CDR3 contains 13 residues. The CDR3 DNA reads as TGTGCCAGCAGCTTAGCGGGAGGGGGCGAGCAGTACTTC. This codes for CASSLAGGGEQYF.

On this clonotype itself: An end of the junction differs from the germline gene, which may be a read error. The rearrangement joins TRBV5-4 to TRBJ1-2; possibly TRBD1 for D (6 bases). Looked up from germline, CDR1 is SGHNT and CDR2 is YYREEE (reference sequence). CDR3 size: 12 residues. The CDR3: CAGSFRGVGYTF. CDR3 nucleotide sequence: TGTGCCGGCAGCTTTAGGGGGGTTGGCTACACCTTC. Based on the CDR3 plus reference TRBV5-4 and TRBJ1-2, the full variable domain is ETGVTQSPTHLIKTRGQQVTLRCSSQSGHNTVSWYQQALGQGPQFIFQYYREEENGRGNFPPRFSGLQFPNYSSELNVNALELDDSALYLCAGSFRGVGYTFGSGTRLTVV.

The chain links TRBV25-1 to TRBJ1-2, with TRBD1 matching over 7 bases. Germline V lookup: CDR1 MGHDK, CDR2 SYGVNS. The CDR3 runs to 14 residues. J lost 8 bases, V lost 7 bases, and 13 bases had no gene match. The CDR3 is CASTSDRRDLGYTF. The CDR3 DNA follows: TGTGCCAGCACCTCGGACAGGCGAGATCTCGGCTACACCTTC.

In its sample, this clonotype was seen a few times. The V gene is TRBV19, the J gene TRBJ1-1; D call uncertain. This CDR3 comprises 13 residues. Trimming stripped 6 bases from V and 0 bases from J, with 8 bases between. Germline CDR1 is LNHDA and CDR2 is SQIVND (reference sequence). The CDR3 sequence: CASSQNMNTEAFF. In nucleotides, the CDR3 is TGTGCCAGTAGCCAGAACATGAACACTGAAGCTTTCTTT.

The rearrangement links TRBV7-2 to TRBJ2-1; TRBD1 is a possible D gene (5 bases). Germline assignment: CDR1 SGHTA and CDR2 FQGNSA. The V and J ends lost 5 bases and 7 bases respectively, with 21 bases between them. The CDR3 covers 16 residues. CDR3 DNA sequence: TGTGCCAGCAGCGTACAGGCCTCCTTAGGAAGAAATGAGCAGTTCTTC. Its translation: CASSVQASLGRNEQFF.

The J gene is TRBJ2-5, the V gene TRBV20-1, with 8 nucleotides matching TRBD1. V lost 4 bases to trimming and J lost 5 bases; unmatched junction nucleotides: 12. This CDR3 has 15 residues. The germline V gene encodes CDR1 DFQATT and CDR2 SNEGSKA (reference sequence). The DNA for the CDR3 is TGCAGTGCTACCACTCCGACAGGGGCCACCGAGACCCAGTACTTC. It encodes CSATTPTGATETQYF.

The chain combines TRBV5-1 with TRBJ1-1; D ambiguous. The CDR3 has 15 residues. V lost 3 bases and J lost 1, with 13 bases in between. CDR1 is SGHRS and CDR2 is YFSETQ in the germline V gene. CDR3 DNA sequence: TGCGCCAGCAGCTCCATTTCTTTGGGGAACACTGAAGCTTTCTTT. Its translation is CASSSISLGNTEAFF.

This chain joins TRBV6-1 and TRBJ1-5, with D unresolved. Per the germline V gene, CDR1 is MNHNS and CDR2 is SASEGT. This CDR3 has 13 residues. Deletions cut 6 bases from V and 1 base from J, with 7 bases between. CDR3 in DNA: TGTGCCAGCAGGCCGATGAGCAATCAGCCCCAGCATTTT. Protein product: CASRPMSNQPQHF.

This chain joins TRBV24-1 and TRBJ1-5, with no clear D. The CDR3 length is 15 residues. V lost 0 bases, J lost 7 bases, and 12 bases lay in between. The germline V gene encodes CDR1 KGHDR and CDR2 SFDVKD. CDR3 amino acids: CATSDLQEGRQPQHF. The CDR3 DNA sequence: TGTGCCACCAGTGATTTGCAAGAAGGCCGCCAGCCCCAGCATTTT.

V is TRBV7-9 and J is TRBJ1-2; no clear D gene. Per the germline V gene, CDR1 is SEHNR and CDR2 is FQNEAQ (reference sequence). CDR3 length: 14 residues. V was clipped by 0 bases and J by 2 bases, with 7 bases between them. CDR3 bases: TGTGCCAGCAGCTTAGCAATGGCAAACTATGGCTACACCTTC. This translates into CASSLAMANYGYTF.

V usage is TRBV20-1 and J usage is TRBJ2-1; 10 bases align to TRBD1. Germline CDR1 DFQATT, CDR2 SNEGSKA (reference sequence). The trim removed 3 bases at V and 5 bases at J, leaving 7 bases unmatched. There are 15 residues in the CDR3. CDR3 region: CSASLSGTGDNEQFF. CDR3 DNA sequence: TGCAGTGCTAGCCTCTCCGGGACAGGGGACAATGAGCAGTTCTTC.

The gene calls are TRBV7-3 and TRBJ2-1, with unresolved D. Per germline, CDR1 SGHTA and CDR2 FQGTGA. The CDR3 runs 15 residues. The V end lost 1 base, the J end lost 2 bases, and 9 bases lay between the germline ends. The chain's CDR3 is CASSLMASTYNEQFF. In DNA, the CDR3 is TGTGCCAGCAGCTTAATGGCGAGTACCTACAATGAGCAGTTCTTC.

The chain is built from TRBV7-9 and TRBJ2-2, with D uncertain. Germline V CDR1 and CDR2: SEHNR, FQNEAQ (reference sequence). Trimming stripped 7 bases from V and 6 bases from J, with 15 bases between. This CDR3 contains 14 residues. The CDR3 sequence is CASTRYVAAGELFF. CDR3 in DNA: TGTGCCAGCACCAGATACGTGGCCGCCGGGGAGCTGTTTTTT.

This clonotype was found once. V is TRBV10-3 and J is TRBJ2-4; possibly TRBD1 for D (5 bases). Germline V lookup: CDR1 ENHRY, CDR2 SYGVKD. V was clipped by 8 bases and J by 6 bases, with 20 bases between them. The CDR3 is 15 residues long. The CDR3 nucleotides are TGTGCCATCGGTCAATCTTCAGGACACAGAAACATTCAGTACTTC. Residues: CAIGQSSGHRNIQYF.

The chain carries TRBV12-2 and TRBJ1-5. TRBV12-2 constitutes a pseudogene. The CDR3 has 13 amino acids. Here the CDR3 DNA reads TGTGCAAGTTCACCCGACACGAATCAGCCCCAGCATTTT. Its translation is CASSPDTNQPQHF.

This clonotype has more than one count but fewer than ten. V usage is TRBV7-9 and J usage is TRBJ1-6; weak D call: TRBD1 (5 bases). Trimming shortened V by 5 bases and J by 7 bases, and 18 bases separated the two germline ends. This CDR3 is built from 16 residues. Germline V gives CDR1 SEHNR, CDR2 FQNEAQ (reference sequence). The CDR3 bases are TGTGCCAGCAGCCGCCGGGGAGGGGAAAGGAATTCACCCCTCCACTTT. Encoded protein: CASSRRGGERNSPLHF.

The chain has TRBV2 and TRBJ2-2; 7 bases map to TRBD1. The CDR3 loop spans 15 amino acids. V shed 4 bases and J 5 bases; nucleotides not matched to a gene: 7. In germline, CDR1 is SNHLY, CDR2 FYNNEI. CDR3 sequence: CASSGSQGFTGELFF. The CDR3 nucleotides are TGTGCCAGCAGTGGGTCACAGGGGTTTACCGGGGAGCTGTTTTTT.